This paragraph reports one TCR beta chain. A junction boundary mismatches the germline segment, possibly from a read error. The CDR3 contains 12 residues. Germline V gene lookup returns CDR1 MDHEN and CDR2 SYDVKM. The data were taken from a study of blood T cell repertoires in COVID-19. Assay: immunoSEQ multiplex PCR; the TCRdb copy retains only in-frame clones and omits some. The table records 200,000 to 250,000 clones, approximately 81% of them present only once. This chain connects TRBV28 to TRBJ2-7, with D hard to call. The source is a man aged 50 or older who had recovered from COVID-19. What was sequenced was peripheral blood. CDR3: CASTSSAAAITF. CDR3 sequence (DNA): TGTGCCAGCACTTCTTCGGCGGCTGCCATAACCTTC. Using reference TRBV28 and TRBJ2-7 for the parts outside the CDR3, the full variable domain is DVKVTQSSRYLVKRTGEKVFLECVQDMDHENMFWYRQDPGLGLRLIYFSYDVKMKEKGDIPEGYSVSREKKERFSLILESASTNQTSMYLCASTSSAAAITFGPGTRLTVT.